The entry below gives a single T cell receptor (beta chain) sequence along with its context. Antigen: not known. Germline loops: CDR1 SQVTM, CDR2 ANQGSEA. The CDR3 spans 16 residues. With 1 base removed from V and 7 bases from J, the gap between germline ends came to 20 bases. The data are from a study of T cells in Graves' hyperthyroidism and ophthalmopathy. The study's findings and limits: Ophthalmopathy onset followed model prediction by a median approximately 5.9 months. Ophthalmopathy and stable hyperthyroidism were separated by a 13 V-J model. Blood also contained most expanded thyroid clonotypes above 0.001.

The source material, RNA transcripts, was used to amplify TCR beta CDR3 regions. Carried out on the TCR CDR3, a first-round RT-PCR used the HTBI primer set. TCRdb used MiXCR to reprocess the multiplex PCR reads, holding one entry per CDR3 protein. The sample holds 550,000 to 800,000 distinct CDR3 sequences, roughly 15% seen once. Patients counted as stable if ophthalmopathy did not develop within 18 months. V usage is TRBV29-1 and J usage is TRBJ1-5, with unresolved D. Sequencing was performed on blood. This clonotype was sampled from a man between 18 and 35 years old with Graves' hyperthyroidism. The CDR3 DNA reads TGCAGCGTTGAAGTCTTTCCCAGCCAGGCGGGGCAGCCCCAGCATTTT. Amino acids: CSVEVFPSQAGQPQHF.